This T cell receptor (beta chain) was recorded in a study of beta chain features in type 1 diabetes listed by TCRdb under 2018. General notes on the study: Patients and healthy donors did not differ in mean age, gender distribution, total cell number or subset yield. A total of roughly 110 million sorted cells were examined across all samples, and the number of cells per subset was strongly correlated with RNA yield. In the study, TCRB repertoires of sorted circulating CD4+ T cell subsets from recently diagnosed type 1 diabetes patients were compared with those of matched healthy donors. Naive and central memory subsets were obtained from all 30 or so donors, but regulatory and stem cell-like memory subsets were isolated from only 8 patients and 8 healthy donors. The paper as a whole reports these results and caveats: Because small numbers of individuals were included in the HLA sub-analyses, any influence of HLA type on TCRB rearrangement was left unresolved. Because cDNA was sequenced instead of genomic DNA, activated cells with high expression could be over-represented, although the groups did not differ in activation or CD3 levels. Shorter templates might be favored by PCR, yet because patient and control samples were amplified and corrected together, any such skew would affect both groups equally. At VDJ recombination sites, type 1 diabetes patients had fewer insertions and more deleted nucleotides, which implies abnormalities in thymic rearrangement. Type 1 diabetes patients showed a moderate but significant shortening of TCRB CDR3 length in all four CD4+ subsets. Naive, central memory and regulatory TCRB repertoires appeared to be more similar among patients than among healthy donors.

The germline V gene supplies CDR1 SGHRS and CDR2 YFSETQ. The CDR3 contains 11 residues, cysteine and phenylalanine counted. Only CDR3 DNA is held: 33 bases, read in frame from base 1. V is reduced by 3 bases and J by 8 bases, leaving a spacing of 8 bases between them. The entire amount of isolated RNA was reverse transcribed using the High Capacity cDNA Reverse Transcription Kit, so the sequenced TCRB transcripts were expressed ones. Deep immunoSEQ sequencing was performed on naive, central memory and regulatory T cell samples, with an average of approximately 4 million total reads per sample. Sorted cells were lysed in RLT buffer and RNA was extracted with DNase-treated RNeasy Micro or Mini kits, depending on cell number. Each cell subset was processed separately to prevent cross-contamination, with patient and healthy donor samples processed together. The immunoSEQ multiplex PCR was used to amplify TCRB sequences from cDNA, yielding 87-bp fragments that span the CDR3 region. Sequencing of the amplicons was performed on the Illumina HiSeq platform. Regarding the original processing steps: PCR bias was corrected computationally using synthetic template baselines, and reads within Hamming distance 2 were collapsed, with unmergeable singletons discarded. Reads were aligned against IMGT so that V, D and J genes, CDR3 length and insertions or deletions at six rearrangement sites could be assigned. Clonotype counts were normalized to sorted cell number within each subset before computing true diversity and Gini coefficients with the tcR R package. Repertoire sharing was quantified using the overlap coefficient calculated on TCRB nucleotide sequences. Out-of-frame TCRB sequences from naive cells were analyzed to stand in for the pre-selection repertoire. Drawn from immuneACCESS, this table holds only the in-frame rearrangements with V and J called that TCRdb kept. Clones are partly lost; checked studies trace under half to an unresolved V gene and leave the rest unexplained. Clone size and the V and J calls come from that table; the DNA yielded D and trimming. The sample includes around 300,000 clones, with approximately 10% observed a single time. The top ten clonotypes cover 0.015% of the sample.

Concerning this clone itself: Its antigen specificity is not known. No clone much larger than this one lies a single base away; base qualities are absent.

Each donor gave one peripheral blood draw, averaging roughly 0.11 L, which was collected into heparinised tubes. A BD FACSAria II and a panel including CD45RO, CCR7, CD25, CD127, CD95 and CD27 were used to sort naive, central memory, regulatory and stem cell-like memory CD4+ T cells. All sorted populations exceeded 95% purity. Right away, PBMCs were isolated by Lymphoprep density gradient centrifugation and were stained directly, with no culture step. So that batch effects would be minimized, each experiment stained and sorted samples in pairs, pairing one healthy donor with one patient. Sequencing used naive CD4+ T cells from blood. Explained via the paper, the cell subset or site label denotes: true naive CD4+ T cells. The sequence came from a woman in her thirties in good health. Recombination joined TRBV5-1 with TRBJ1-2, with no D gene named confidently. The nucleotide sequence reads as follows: TGCGCCAGCAGCTCCGACTCAGGCTACACCTTC. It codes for CASSSDSGYTF.